The 22 T cell receptor beta chains below were found in one sample sequenced in a study of blood T cell repertoires in COVID-19. The repertoire was sequenced with immunoSEQ multiplex PCR; TCRdb's copy has only in-frame clones and lacks some. Among almost 250,000 clones listed, more than 85% were seen once. The sequenced material came from PBMCs or T cells enriched from blood (not recorded which). The receptors originated from a woman under 40 who had recovered from COVID-19.

This chain links TRBV20-1 with TRBJ2-1; possible D gene TRBD2, 6 bases. This CDR3 is 11 amino acids long. Germline CDR1 DFQATT, CDR2 SNEGSKA (reference sequence). Trimming cost V 2 bases and J 14 bases, with 13 bases left between them. The CDR3 sequence is CSARPVGEEFF. In DNA form, the CDR3 reads TGCAGTGCTAGACCGGTGGGGGAGGAGTTCTTC.

The chain links TRBV7-9 to TRBJ1-2; no clear D gene. The CDR3 is made up of 14 amino acids. Germline assignment: CDR1 SEHNR and CDR2 FQNEAQ (reference sequence). The ends were cut back, 1 base at V and 2 bases at J, with 8 bases in the middle. CDR3 in amino acids: CASSLEGGNYGYTF. In DNA form, the CDR3 reads TGTGCCAGCAGCTTAGAAGGAGGGAACTATGGCTACACCTTC.

The CDR3 loop is CASSSPGAYEQYF. The CDR3 bases are TGTGCCAGCAGCTCTCCGGGGGCCTACGAGCAGTACTTC. The chain has TRBV7-9 and TRBJ2-7; D is possibly TRBD2 (6 bases). CDR3 size: 13 residues. The germline CDR1 and CDR2 sequences are SEHNR and FQNEAQ (reference sequence). Trimming cost V 4 bases and J 2 bases, with 9 bases left between them. Looking up the rest from reference TRBV7-9 and TRBJ2-7 gives the full variable domain: DTGVSQNPRHKITKRGQNVTFRCDPISEHNRLYWYRQTLGQGPEFLTYFQNEAQLEKSRLLSDRFSAERPKGSFSTLEIQRTEQGDSAMYLCASSSPGAYEQYFGPGTRLTVT.

J is TRBJ2-1 and V is TRBV12-3 or TRBV12-4, with a possible D match to TRBD2 (5 bases). The CDR3 totals 13 residues. Trimming left V 8 bases short and J 8 bases short, with 16 bases between. The CDR3 nucleotides read TGTGCCAGCGGGTCGTTCGGGATAGATGAGCAGTTCTTC. It yields the protein CASGSFGIDEQFF.

This chain links TRBV14 with TRBJ1-3; D gene unclear. This CDR3 spans 14 amino acids. The germline gives CDR1 SGHDN, CDR2 FVKESK. V lost 1 base to trimming and J lost 4 bases, with 8 bases between them. The CDR3 here is CASSQGDFGNTIYF. The CDR3 DNA follows: TGTGCCAGCAGCCAAGGAGATTTCGGAAACACCATATATTTT.

This chain uses TRBV7-3 with TRBJ2-5; TRBD2 aligns across 10 bases. CDR3 length: 15 amino acids. CDR1 and CDR2 from the germline V gene are SGHTA and FQGTGA. The J segment lost 5 bases and the V segment lost 1 base, leaving 4 bases of the junction unmatched. CDR3 nucleotide sequence: TGTGCCAGCAGCTTAAGCCCAGCGGGAGGGGAGACCCAGTACTTC. Amino acid sequence: CASSLSPAGGETQYF. Variable domain in full (rest from reference TRBV7-3 and TRBJ2-5): GAGVSQTPSNKVTEKGKYVELRCDPISGHTALYWYRQSLGQGPEFLIYFQGTGAADDSGLPNDRFFAVRPEGSVSTLKIQRTERGDSAVYLCASSLSPAGGETQYFGPGTRLLVL.

V usage is TRBV6-1 and J usage is TRBJ2-3, with D perhaps matching TRBD1 (6 bases). The V gene lost 2 bases and the J gene lost 0 bases, with 12 bases spanning the gap. CDR3 length equals 16 residues. The germline V gene has CDR1 MNHNS and CDR2 SASEGT. CDR3 sequence: CASSEIIGQSTDTQYF. The CDR3 DNA sequence: TGTGCCAGCAGTGAAATAATAGGACAGAGCACAGATACGCAGTATTTT.

The chain uses TRBV2 and TRBJ1-5; maybe TRBD1 (5 bases). Trimming left V 2 bases short and J 0 bases short, with 14 bases between. CDR3 size: 17 residues. Germline values: CDR1 SNHLY, CDR2 FYNNEI. CDR3 bases: TGTGCCAGCAGTGAACAGGGAGGCGGCTATAGCAATCAGCCCCAGCATTTT. Its protein product is CASSEQGGGYSNQPQHF.

The chain carries TRBV5-1 and TRBJ1-5, with TRBD1 matching 7 bases. Per germline, CDR1 SGHRS and CDR2 YFSETQ. The J segment lost 4 bases and the V segment lost 1 base, leaving 2 bases of the junction unmatched. This CDR3 is 14 amino acids long. CDR3 amino acids: CASSLTGDNQPQHF. The CDR3 region has the DNA TGCGCCAGCAGCTTGACAGGGGATAATCAGCCCCAGCATTTT.

J is TRBJ1-6 and V is TRBV29-1; 7 bases agree with TRBD1. The CDR3 runs to 15 residues. Germline values: CDR1 SQVTM, CDR2 ANQGSEA. Trimming took 0 bases from V and 14 from J; bases not matched to a gene: 13. As DNA, the CDR3 is TGCAGCGTTGAAGATCCCGGGACAGCCTCTGGGACCCTCCACTTT. Its translation: CSVEDPGTASGTLHF.

The chain employs TRBV19 and TRBJ1-5; D is ambiguous. Germline lookup yields CDR1 LNHDA and CDR2 SQIVND (reference sequence). The CDR3 is 16 amino acids. V lost 4 bases and J lost 2, with 15 bases in between. CDR3 DNA sequence: TGTGCCAGTAGTAGAGGAGCAAGGTCGGGCAATCAGCCCCAGCATTTT. It codes for CASSRGARSGNQPQHF.

The V and J genes are TRBV25-1 and TRBJ1-2, with 7 bases that match TRBD1. The CDR3 spans 13 residues. V dropped 6 bases and J dropped 2; count of bases not matched to a gene: 3. Germline-derived CDR1 and CDR2 are MGHDK and SYGVNS. The CDR3 region is CASSQGGNYGYTF. The CDR3 DNA reads as TGTGCCAGCAGCCAGGGGGGAAACTATGGCTACACCTTC.

The rearrangement uses TRBV19 and TRBJ1-1, with 8 positions matching TRBD1. This CDR3 comprises 15 residues. Germline V gives CDR1 LNHDA, CDR2 SQIVND (reference sequence). The V segment lost 1 base and the J segment 1 base; nucleotides outside the gene matches: 2. The CDR3 sequence: CASSIGQGWNTEAFF. Written as DNA, the CDR3 is TGTGCCAGTAGTATAGGACAGGGGTGGAACACTGAAGCTTTCTTT.

V gene TRBV28 combines with J gene TRBJ1-2; 9 bases align to TRBD1. Germline trimming cut 5 bases from V and 4 bases from J; bases unmatched to any gene: 5. CDR1 is MDHEN, CDR2 SYDVKM, per germline. This CDR3 has 14 residues. The CDR3 sequence: CASSRNRGPYGYTF. In DNA form, the CDR3 reads TGTGCCAGCAGTCGCAACAGGGGGCCCTATGGCTACACCTTC.

The gene calls are TRBV14 and TRBJ1-6, with D possibly being TRBD1 (5 bases). This CDR3 contains 14 residues. Trimming shortened V by 5 bases and J by 9 bases, and 14 bases separated the two germline ends. Germline CDR1 and CDR2: SGHDN and FVKESK. CDR3 sequence reads: CASSLGGWTSPLHF. CDR3 nucleotides: TGTGCCAGCAGCTTGGGGGGGTGGACTTCACCCCTCCACTTT.

The CDR3 loop reads CASSLQGPRLEGYTF. CDR3 coding DNA: TGTGCCAGCTCACTACAGGGTCCCAGGTTGGAAGGCTACACCTTC. V gene TRBV18 combines with J gene TRBJ1-2; a weak D match, TRBD1 (6 bases). CDR1 is KGHSH and CDR2 is LQKENI in the germline V gene. V was clipped by 4 bases and J by 8 bases, with 20 bases between them. This CDR3 is built from 15 residues.

V and J are TRBV5-4 and TRBJ1-3, with 9 positions matching TRBD1. The CDR3 contains 15 residues. Germline V gene data show CDR1 as SGHNT and CDR2 as YYREEE (reference sequence). Germline trimming cut 4 bases from V and 4 bases from J; bases unmatched to any gene: 6. The CDR3 DNA reads as TGTGCCAGCAGCAAAGGACAGGGGCTCGGAAACACCATATATTTT. Protein: CASSKGQGLGNTIYF.

V and J are TRBV3-1 (or the pseudogene TRBV3-2) and TRBJ2-2, with 7 bases that match TRBD2. There are 16 residues in the CDR3. Germline lookup yields CDR1 LGHDT and CDR2 YNNKEL (reference sequence). V trimming: 4 bases; J trimming: 1 base; junction bases outside the gene matches: 6. This CDR3 reads CASSRSPSGNTGELFF. CDR3 nucleotides: TGTGCCAGCAGCCGCTCACCTAGCGGGAACACCGGGGAGCTGTTTTTT.

The chain carries TRBV7-9 and TRBJ2-3; D possibly corresponds to TRBD1 (5 bases). The CDR3 runs 15 residues. Germline CDR1 reads SEHNR; CDR2 reads FQNEAQ (reference sequence). V gave up 5 bases and J gave up 6 bases, with 18 bases separating them. Here the CDR3 reads CASSAISRGFDTQYF. The CDR3 DNA sequence: TGTGCCAGCAGCGCAATTAGTAGGGGTTTTGATACGCAGTATTTT.

This clone has a handful of counts. V gene TRBV3-1 (or the pseudogene TRBV3-2) combines with J gene TRBJ1-2; unclear D gene. V gave up 0 bases and J gave up 2 bases, with 10 bases separating them. Germline V lookup: CDR1 LGHDT, CDR2 YNNKEL (reference sequence). The CDR3 sequence is 15 residues long. CDR3 nucleotide sequence: TGTGCCAGCAGCCAAGATATATGGCAGAACTATGGCTACACCTTC. It yields the protein CASSQDIWQNYGYTF.

The V call is TRBV7-2, the J call TRBJ2-7; D is ambiguous. Between the trimmed V and J ends, which lost 0 bases and 0 bases, there was a span of 9 bases. The CDR3 is 15 amino acids. From germline, CDR1 is SGHTA and CDR2 FQGNSA. CDR3 sequence reads: CASSLAADSSYEQYF. The DNA for the CDR3 is TGTGCCAGCAGCTTAGCTGCCGATAGCTCCTACGAGCAGTACTTC.

The gene calls are TRBV30 and TRBJ2-7; TRBD1 matches at 7 bases. J was trimmed by 3 bases and V by 5 bases; bases with no gene match: 10. The CDR3 is 14 amino acids. Germline V gives CDR1 GTSNPN, CDR2 SVGIG (reference sequence). The CDR3 coding sequence is TGTGCCTGGGGCAAGGGGCAGGGGGACTACGAGCAGTACTTC. Translated, it gives CAWGKGQGDYEQYF.